A selection of T cell receptor beta chains follows, all from one sample in a study of chemoradiotherapy in HPV16-positive cancers. Some clones are missing from TCRdb's copy, which holds only in-frame ones; the method was immunoSEQ multiplex PCR. The profile shows approximately 3,200 clones, about four fifths of them singletons. The sequencing used tumor tissue, collected from a patient who underwent chemoradiotherapy. The receptor source for this set is a human donor with HPV-associated anogenital cancer. The CDR3 runs from the conserved cysteine through the conserved F or W. The D gene is left open where the match is weak. Where a row states a size, it is once, few, many or the class of an expanded clone; other rows omit it.

j_call d_call clone_size v_call cdr3_length cdr3_nt cdr3_aa
TRBJ1-1 NA NA TRBV27 16 TGTGCCAGCAGTTTAAACGGTGGGTTAATGAACACTGAAGCTTTCTTT CASSLNGGLMNTEAFF
TRBJ2-5 NA NA TRBV29-1 13 TGCAGCGCTAAGTCGGGGCAGAAAGAGACCCAGTACTTC CSAKSGQKETQYF
TRBJ1-2 NA NA TRBV28 16 TGTGCCAGCAGTCCTGACGACAGGCCGCGGTATTATGGCTACACCTTC CASSPDDRPRYYGYTF
TRBJ2-3 NA NA TRBV18 16 TGTGCCAGCTCACGCCTTGGCGGGGTAGGCACAGATACGCAGTATTTT CASSRLGGVGTDTQYF
TRBJ2-2 NA NA TRBV6-1 13 TGTGCCAGCATGGAGGGGGACACCGGGGAGCTGTTTTTT CASMEGDTGELFF
TRBJ2-3 TRBD1 NA TRBV9 15 TGTGCCAGCAGCGAGGTCCCGGGACAGGCAGATACGCAGTATTTT CASSEVPGQADTQYF
TRBJ2-7 NA NA TRBV10-1 13 TGCGCCAGCAGTGAGTCGGCAGGGACCGATCAGTACTTC CASSESAGTDQYF
TRBJ1-3 NA NA TRBV4-2 16 TGTGCCAGCAGCCAAGCTGCGATAACCTCTGGAAACACCATATATTTT CASSQAAITSGNTIYF
TRBJ1-6 NA NA TRBV18 15 TGTGCCAGCTCACCTAAAGGGGACTCTAATTCACCCCTCCACTTT CASSPKGDSNSPLHF
TRBJ1-2 NA NA TRBV5-4 15 TGTGCCAGCAGCTTGGCGGCAAATTCTAACTATGGCTACACCTTC CASSLAANSNYGYTF
TRBJ2-7 TRBD2 NA TRBV5-1 13 TGCGCCAGCAGCCACGGGACTAGAGTCGAGCAGTACTTC CASSHGTRVEQYF
TRBJ2-7 TRBD1 NA TRBV4-1 15 TGCGCCAGCAGCTTGACGGGACAGGGGGCCTACGAGCAGTACTTC CASSLTGQGAYEQYF
TRBJ2-5 TRBD2 NA TRBV10-3 16 TGTGCCATCAGTGGGCTACAGGCGGGGGGGCAAGAGACCCAGTACTTC CAISGLQAGGQETQYF
TRBJ2-5 NA NA TRBV15 12 TGTGCCACCAGTGCGACACAAGAGACCCAGTACTTC CATSATQETQYF
TRBJ2-2 NA NA TRBV29-1 11 TGCAGCGGGACCAACACCGGGGAGCTGTTTTTT CSGTNTGELFF
TRBJ1-6 TRBD1 NA TRBV6-7 14 TGTGCCAGCAGTACCCGGACAGGTAATTCACCCCTCCACTTT CASSTRTGNSPLHF
TRBJ2-5 TRBD2 NA TRBV18 13 TGTGCCAGCTCAGCGGGACTAGGAGAGACCCAGTACTTC CASSAGLGETQYF
TRBJ2-2 NA few TRBV10-1 13 TGCGCCAGCAGTGAGTCGGACAGAGGGGAGCTGTTTTTT CASSESDRGELFF
TRBJ2-2 TRBD1 NA TRBV19 14 TGTGCCAGTAAGGGACAGTCCGACACCGGGGAGCTGTTTTTT CASKGQSDTGELFF
TRBJ1-1 TRBD1 NA TRBV19 14 TGTGCCAGTAGTATCGACAGGGGAGGTGCTGAAGCTTTCTTT CASSIDRGGAEAFF
TRBJ1-6 NA NA TRBV6-1 13 TGTGCCAGCAGTGAAAGGGGGTATTCACCCCTCCACTTT CASSERGYSPLHF
TRBJ1-3 TRBD1 NA TRBV18 19 TGTGCCAGCTCACTAACGGTACCGGGACAGATAAGCTCTGGAAACACCATATATTTT CASSLTVPGQISSGNTIYF
TRBJ2-1 TRBD1 NA TRBV11-2 16 TGTGCCAGCAGCTTAGCGATGGGGACAGGGTTAGGAGAGCAGTTCTTC CASSLAMGTGLGEQFF
TRBJ2-1 TRBD2 once TRBV4-1 18 TGCGCCAGCAGCCAAGATCCCTTTAGCGGGAGGGCCTTAAATGAGCAGTTCTTC CASSQDPFSGRALNEQFF
TRBJ1-3 NA NA TRBV13 14 TGTGCCAGCAGCTTCGCGAATTCTGGAAACACCATATATTTT CASSFANSGNTIYF
TRBJ2-5 NA NA TRBV29-1 12 TGCAGCGTTGAGAAGGGACGGGAGACCCAGTACTTC CSVEKGRETQYF
TRBJ2-1 NA once TRBV7-6 15 TGTGCCAGCAGCTTAGGTTTCAGCAAAGAGGATGAGCAGTTCTTC CASSLGFSKEDEQFF
TRBJ2-7 NA NA TRBV2 15 TGTGCCAGCAGTGAGGGCGTCTATCCAAACTACGAGCAGTACTTC CASSEGVYPNYEQYF
TRBJ2-1 TRBD2 once TRBV6-4 13 TGTGCCAGCGCGTCTAGCGGGAGTGGTGAGCAGTTCTTC CASASSGSGEQFF
TRBJ2-7 NA NA TRBV28 13 TGTGCCAGCAGTCCCGGGGTCCTATACGAGCAGTACTTC CASSPGVLYEQYF
TRBJ1-3 NA once TRBV10-2 15 TGCGCCAGCAGTGAGCAGGGACCCTCTGGAAACACCATATATTTT CASSEQGPSGNTIYF
TRBJ1-1 NA NA TRBV2 14 TGTGCCAGCAGTGGGGTAGTAGAGGACACTGAAGCTTTCTTT CASSGVVEDTEAFF
TRBJ1-5 NA NA TRBV2 15 TGTGCCAGCAGTGAAGGTGGGGGGGGCAATCAGCCCCAGCATTTT CASSEGGGGNQPQHF
TRBJ1-1 NA once TRBV18 13 TGTGCCAGCTCAGAGGGGTGGAACACTGAAGCTTTCTTT CASSEGWNTEAFF
TRBJ2-7 NA NA TRBV28 13 TGTGCCAGCAGTTTCGGGTCCCCCTACGAGCAGTACTTC CASSFGSPYEQYF
TRBJ2-7 NA few TRBV6-1 15 TGTGCCAGCGGGGACGGCGTCAATTCTCGCTACGAGCAGTACTTC CASGDGVNSRYEQYF
TRBJ2-7 NA few TRBV7-2 19 TGTGCCAGCAGCTTCGACATCGATATTGGGACACCTAGAACCTACGAGCAGTACTTC CASSFDIDIGTPRTYEQYF
TRBJ1-2 NA NA TRBV2 12 TGTGCCAGCAGTTTGCAGGGGAATGGCTACACCTTC CASSLQGNGYTF
TRBJ1-1 NA NA TRBV20-1 11 TGCAGTGCTAGAGAACGACATGAAGCTTTCTTT CSARERHEAFF
TRBJ1-5 NA NA TRBV7-8 13 TGTGCCAGCAGCCCATCACGGGGCCAGCCCCAGCATTTT CASSPSRGQPQHF
TRBJ2-7 NA once TRBV11-2 13 TGTGCCAGCAGCTCCGTATTACACTACGAGCAGTACTTC CASSSVLHYEQYF
TRBJ1-2 NA once TRBV5-1 15 TGCGCCAGCAGCTTGGGTCCCTCATTACGTGAGGGCTACACCTTC CASSLGPSLREGYTF
TRBJ1-5 NA NA TRBV28 17 TGTGCCAGCAGTTTGGCCGCATGGGTCCCTCTCAATCAGCCCCAGCATTTT CASSLAAWVPLNQPQHF
TRBJ2-7 NA NA TRBV6-1 14 TGTGCCAGCAGTGGAGGGTCGGGGCCTTGGGAGCAGTACTTC CASSGGSGPWEQYF
TRBJ1-2 NA NA TRBV6-1 14 TGTGCCAGCATTTCCCCAGGGGTATACTATGGCTACACCTTC CASISPGVYYGYTF
TRBJ2-5 NA once TRBV6-1 15 TGTGCCAGCAGTGATTCATTGGGAGTTGGAGAGACCCAGTACTTC CASSDSLGVGETQYF
TRBJ2-5 TRBD2 few TRBV6-1 15 TGTGCCAGCAGTGAATTTAGCGGGGGGGCCGAGACCCAGTACTTC CASSEFSGGAETQYF
TRBJ1-1 TRBD1 NA TRBV6-5 13 TGTGCCAGCAGGTACCAGGGGGGCACTGAAGCTTTCTTT CASRYQGGTEAFF
TRBJ2-3 NA NA TRBV6-6 16 TGTGCCAGCAGTTACTCGACTTGGGTTCTGACAGATACGCAGTATTTT CASSYSTWVLTDTQYF
TRBJ2-3 TRBD1 NA TRBV4-1 18 TGCGCCAGCAGCCAAGAAGAGGTTGGGACAGGGAGCACAGATACGCAGTATTTT CASSQEEVGTGSTDTQYF
TRBJ1-2 NA few TRBV18 14 TGTGCCAGCTCACCATCAGGGGCTAACTATGGCTACACCTTC CASSPSGANYGYTF
TRBJ2-3 NA NA TRBV5-1 15 TGCGCCAGCAGCTTGGCGTTGATCGACGGAGATACGCAGTATTTT CASSLALIDGDTQYF
TRBJ2-4 NA NA TRBV4-3 15 TGCGCCAGCAGCCACACGACATTAGCCAAAAACATTCAGTACTTC CASSHTTLAKNIQYF
TRBJ2-2 NA NA TRBV7-2 15 TGTGCCAGCAGCTTAGGGACTATGAACACCGGGGAGCTGTTTTTT CASSLGTMNTGELFF
TRBJ2-3 NA NA TRBV30 13 TGTGCCTGGAGTTCGGGGAGCCCAGATACGCAGTATTTT CAWSSGSPDTQYF
TRBJ1-2 NA NA TRBV5-4 15 TGTGCCAGCACCCTTTGGGGGGGGCCGCGTCGTGGCTACACCTTC CASTLWGGPRRGYTF
TRBJ2-3 TRBD2 NA TRBV30 14 TGTGCCTGGACCCCTAGCGGGGGCACAGATACGCAGTATTTT CAWTPSGGTDTQYF
TRBJ2-2 TRBD1 NA TRBV7-3 16 TGTGCCAGCAGCCCCCCGACAGGGAGTGGCACCGGGGAGCTGTTTTTT CASSPPTGSGTGELFF